The T cell receptor beta chain under discussion was sequenced for a study of control samples from healthy donors and cancer patients. Germline loops: CDR1 SGHRS, CDR2 YFSETQ. This CDR3 has 16 residues. V dropped 4 bases and J dropped 3; count of bases not matched to a gene: 7. Data came from immunoSEQ multiplex PCR; TCRdb stores just in-frame clones and leaves some out. The sample contains tens of thousands of clones, approximately 90% of which appear only once. The sequencing input was PBMCs. This sequence originates from a woman in her fifties or sixties with head and neck cancer. The chain combines TRBV5-1 with TRBJ1-4; 9 bases line up with TRBD1. CDR3 sequence (DNA): TGCGCCAGCAGCCAACAGGGGGCGACGGCTAATGAAAAACTGTTTTTT. It translates to CASSQQGATANEKLFF. Combining the CDR3 with reference TRBV5-1 and TRBJ1-4 gives the whole variable domain KAGVTQTPRYLIKTRGQQVTLSCSPISGHRSVSWYQQTPGQGLQFLFEYFSETQRNKGNFPGRFSGRQFSNSRSEMNVSTLELGDSALYLCASSQQGATANEKLFFGSGTQLSVL.